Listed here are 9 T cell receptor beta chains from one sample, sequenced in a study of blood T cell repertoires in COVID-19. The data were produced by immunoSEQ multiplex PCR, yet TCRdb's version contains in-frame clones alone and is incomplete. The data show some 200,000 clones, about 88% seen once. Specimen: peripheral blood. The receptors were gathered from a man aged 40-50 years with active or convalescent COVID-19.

Here the CDR3 DNA reads TGTGCCAGCAGCTATTCGACAGACTCAAACACTGAAGCTTTCTTT. It codes for CASSYSTDSNTEAFF. The chain recombines TRBV7-9 with TRBJ1-1, with D possibly TRBD1 on 5 matching bases. Looked up from germline, CDR1 is SEHNR and CDR2 is FQNEAQ (reference sequence). V lost 4 bases, J lost 2 bases, and 14 bases lay in between. This CDR3 comprises 15 residues.

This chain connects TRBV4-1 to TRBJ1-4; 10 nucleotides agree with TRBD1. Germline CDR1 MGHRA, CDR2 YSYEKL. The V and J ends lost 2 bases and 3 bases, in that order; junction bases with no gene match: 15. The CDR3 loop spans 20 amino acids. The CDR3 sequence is CASSQNPDRGTLGANEKLFF. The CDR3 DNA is TGCGCCAGCAGCCAAAACCCGGACAGGGGGACATTGGGAGCTAATGAAAAACTGTTTTTT.

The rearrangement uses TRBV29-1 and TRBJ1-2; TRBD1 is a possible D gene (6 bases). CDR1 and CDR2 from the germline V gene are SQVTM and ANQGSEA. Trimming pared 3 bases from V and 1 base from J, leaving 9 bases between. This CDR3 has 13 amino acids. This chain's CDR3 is CSVDRDINYGYTF. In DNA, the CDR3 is TGCAGCGTTGACAGGGACATTAACTATGGCTACACCTTC.

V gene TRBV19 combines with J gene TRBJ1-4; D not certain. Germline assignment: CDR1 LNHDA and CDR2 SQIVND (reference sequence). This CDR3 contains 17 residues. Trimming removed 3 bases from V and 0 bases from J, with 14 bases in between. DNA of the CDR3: TGTGCCAGTAGTATTGGCCTAACGCTAGCAACTAATGAAAAACTGTTTTTT. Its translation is CASSIGLTLATNEKLFF.

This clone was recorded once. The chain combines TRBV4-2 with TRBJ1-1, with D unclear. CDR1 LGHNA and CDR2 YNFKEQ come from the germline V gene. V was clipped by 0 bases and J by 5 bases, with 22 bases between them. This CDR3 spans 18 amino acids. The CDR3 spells CASSQDRVGPVGGTEAFF. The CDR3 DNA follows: TGTGCCAGCAGCCAAGATCGGGTTGGACCGGTGGGCGGGACTGAAGCTTTCTTT.

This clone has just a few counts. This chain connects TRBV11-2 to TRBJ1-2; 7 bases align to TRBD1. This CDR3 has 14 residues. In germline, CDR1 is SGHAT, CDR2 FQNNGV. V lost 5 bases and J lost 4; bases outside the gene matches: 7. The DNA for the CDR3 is TGTGCCAGCAGCCGGAACAGGGGCGGCTATGGCTACACCTTC. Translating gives CASSRNRGGYGYTF.

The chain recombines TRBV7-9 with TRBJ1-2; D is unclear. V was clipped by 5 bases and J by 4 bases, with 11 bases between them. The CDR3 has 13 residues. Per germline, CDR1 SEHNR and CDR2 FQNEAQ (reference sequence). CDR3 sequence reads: CASSRGGSYGYTF. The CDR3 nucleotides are TGTGCCAGCAGCCGCGGCGGGAGCTATGGCTACACCTTC.

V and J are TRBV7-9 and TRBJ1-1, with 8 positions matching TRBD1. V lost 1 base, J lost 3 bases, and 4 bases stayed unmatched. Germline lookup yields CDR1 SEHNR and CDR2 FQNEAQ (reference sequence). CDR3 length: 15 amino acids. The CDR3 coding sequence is TGTGCCAGCAGCTTAGGGACAGGGTCGGACACTGAAGCTTTCTTT. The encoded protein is CASSLGTGSDTEAFF.

The CDR3 reads CASSLNSPLSYEQYF. CDR3 nucleotide sequence: TGTGCCAGCAGTTTAAACAGCCCTCTCTCCTACGAGCAGTACTTC. J is TRBJ2-7 and V is TRBV28; D not certain. CDR3 length equals 15 residues. The germline CDR1 and CDR2 sequences are MDHEN and SYDVKM. The V end lost 2 bases, the J end lost 0 bases, and 11 bases lay between the germline ends. The variable domain in full, completed from reference TRBV28 and TRBJ2-7, reads DVKVTQSSRYLVKRTGEKVFLECVQDMDHENMFWYRQDPGLGLRLIYFSYDVKMKEKGDIPEGYSVSREKKERFSLILESASTNQTSMYLCASSLNSPLSYEQYFGPGTRLTVT.